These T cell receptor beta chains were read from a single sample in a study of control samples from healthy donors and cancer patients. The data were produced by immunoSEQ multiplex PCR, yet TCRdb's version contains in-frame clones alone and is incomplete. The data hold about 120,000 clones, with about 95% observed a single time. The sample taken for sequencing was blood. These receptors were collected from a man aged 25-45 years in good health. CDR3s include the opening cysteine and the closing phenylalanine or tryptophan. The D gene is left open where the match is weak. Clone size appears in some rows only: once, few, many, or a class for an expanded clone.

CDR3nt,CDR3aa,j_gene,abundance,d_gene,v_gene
TGTGCCAGCAGTTTGATGCTCACCCCCAGCAACTATGGCTACACCTTC,CASSLMLTPSNYGYTF,TRBJ1-2,NA,NA,TRBV6-5
TGTGCCAGCAGCTGGACAGGGAGTAGGAGCTACGAGCAGTACTTC,CASSWTGSRSYEQYF,TRBJ2-7,NA,TRBD1,TRBV28
TGTGCCAGCAGTTTATCAAGGGGACAGGGGGTCTTAAACTATGGCTACACCTTC,CASSLSRGQGVLNYGYTF,TRBJ1-2,NA,TRBD1,TRBV27
TGTGCCAGCAGTTTATGGCCAGGGGGGTCCACTGAAGCTTTCTTT,CASSLWPGGSTEAFF,TRBJ1-1,NA,TRBD1,TRBV27
TGTGCCAGCAGCCAAGTGCCGGGGGGCCCTTCCTACGAGCAGTACTTC,CASSQVPGGPSYEQYF,TRBJ2-7,NA,NA,TRBV3-1/TRBV3-2
TGTGCCAGCAGTTCTTCCGGGACAGGGAATGGGCAGCCCCAGCATTTT,CASSSSGTGNGQPQHF,TRBJ1-5,NA,TRBD1,TRBV25-1
TGTGCCAGCAGTTTAGGGGGAAGCTATGGCTACACCTTC,CASSLGGSYGYTF,TRBJ1-2,NA,NA,TRBV27
TGTGCCAGCAGCCCAAGGACGGGACAACCGGGAGCCTACAATGAGCAGTTCTTC,CASSPRTGQPGAYNEQFF,TRBJ2-1,NA,NA,TRBV9
TGTGCCAGCAGCTTTTTTCTAGCGGGGCCGGATTCTAGCACAGATACGCAGTATTTT,CASSFFLAGPDSSTDTQYF,TRBJ2-3,NA,TRBD2,TRBV11-2
TGTGCCAGCTCACTTCCAGGGGCCACAGATACGCAGTATTTT,CASSLPGATDTQYF,TRBJ2-3,NA,NA,TRBV18
TGTGCCTGGGGGTGGCTAGGCCGGAATGAAAAACTGTTTTTT,CAWGWLGRNEKLFF,TRBJ1-4,NA,NA,TRBV30
TGTGCCAGCACCCCACAGGGTACCCCAAACACCGGGGAGCTGTTTTTT,CASTPQGTPNTGELFF,TRBJ2-2,NA,NA,TRBV6-2/TRBV6-3
TGTGCCAGCCGACCGGGAGGCAGCACTGAAGCTTTCTTT,CASRPGGSTEAFF,TRBJ1-1,once,NA,TRBV28
TGTGCCTGGAGTGTGGGGGCAGGGGACAGGGCATACGAGCAGTACTTC,CAWSVGAGDRAYEQYF,TRBJ2-7,NA,TRBD1,TRBV30
TGTGCCAGCAGCTTATTCCGTGTGGAGTGTGAGGGGCTCGGCAATCAGCCCCAGCATTTT,CASSLFRVECEGLGNQPQHF,TRBJ1-5,NA,NA,TRBV7-6
TGTGCCTGGAGTGTAAGGAGACAGTTGAACACTGAAGCTTTCTTT,CAWSVRRQLNTEAFF,TRBJ1-1,NA,NA,TRBV30
TGTGCCACCAGCCAGGGACAGGGGGGGATACAGCCCCAGCATTTT,CATSQGQGGIQPQHF,TRBJ1-5,NA,TRBD1,TRBV15
TGTGCCAGCAGCTTCACATCCGGACAGGGGGGTAGTCGAAACATTCAGTACTTC,CASSFTSGQGGSRNIQYF,TRBJ2-4,NA,TRBD1,TRBV11-2
TGTGCCAGCAGTGACTCGACTGGGACAGATACGCAGTATTTT,CASSDSTGTDTQYF,TRBJ2-3,NA,NA,TRBV6-4
TGTGCCACACAGACAGACCTAGTCTACAATGAGCAGTTCTTC,CATQTDLVYNEQFF,TRBJ2-1,NA,NA,TRBV6-5
TGCGCCAGCAGCTTGGAAATCGGGGAGCTGTTTTTT,CASSLEIGELFF,TRBJ2-2,NA,NA,TRBV5-1
TGCGCCAGCAGTGAGTCTGCAGGGTCAGATACGCAGTATTTT,CASSESAGSDTQYF,TRBJ2-3,few,NA,TRBV10-1
TGTGCCAGCGCTGGGACAGCTTCCTACGAGCAGTACTTC,CASAGTASYEQYF,TRBJ2-7,NA,TRBD1,TRBV11-2
TGTGCCAGCAGCCCTCACCGGGGTTCCGTCGGCACTGAAGCTTTCTTT,CASSPHRGSVGTEAFF,TRBJ1-1,NA,NA,TRBV7-9
TGTGCCAGCAGCTCGCTCCAAGACGGCTCACCCCTCCACTTT,CASSSLQDGSPLHF,TRBJ1-6,NA,NA,TRBV7-2
TGTGCCAGCAGCCCCCCGGGACCCCAAGAGACCCAGTACTTC,CASSPPGPQETQYF,TRBJ2-5,NA,NA,TRBV25-1
TGTGCCAGCAGCACCGGACAGGCGTCGAATGAAAAACTGTTTTTT,CASSTGQASNEKLFF,TRBJ1-4,NA,TRBD1,TRBV5-8